A single T cell receptor (beta chain) is shown here with its context. Its specificity is unknown. Method: immunoSEQ multiplex PCR; TCRdb's copy keeps in-frame clones and lacks some. The sample has tens of thousands of clones, 90% to 96% seen once. The CDR3 consists of 12 residues. CDR1 and CDR2 from the germline V gene are SEHNR and FQNEAQ (reference sequence). V was clipped by 2 bases and J by 6 bases, with 7 bases between them. The data derive from a study of cytomegalovirus exposure and HLA in healthy donors. Study information: Both the roughly 120 validation repertoires and the 500 to 700 first-cohort repertoires used the same platform, as reported by a later analysis. General study findings and limits: Per published reports, the classifier diagnosed cytomegalovirus status with high specificity and sensitivity.

The donors formed part of the approximately 120-subject validation cohort, distinct from the approximately 630-subject first cohort. The source of this sequence is a man between 18 and 35 years old in good health and CMV-seronegative. The sample comprised PBMCs. V usage is TRBV7-9 and J usage is TRBJ1-2; perhaps TRBD1 as D (5 bases). The CDR3: CASSLWGDGYTF. The CDR3 nucleotides are TGTGCCAGCAGCTTATGGGGGGATGGCTACACCTTC.